This T cell receptor (beta chain) comes out of a study of T cell changes during pregnancy in multiple sclerosis. Assay used: immunoSEQ multiplex PCR; TCRdb lists only in-frame clones, some missing. This sample carries tens of thousands of clones, 94% of them seen once, and the ten largest clones take roughly 5.5%. Sequencing used CD8+ T cells from peripheral blood mononuclear cells, obtained before pregnancy. This clonotype was sampled from a female donor with multiple sclerosis, enrolled in a pregnancy study.

The DNA of the CDR3 is TGTGCCACCACCACAGGGGGGACACATGGCTACACCTTC. This sequence encodes CATTTGGTHGYTF. The rearrangement joins TRBV13 to TRBJ1-2, with TRBD1 matching over 8 bases. CDR1 and CDR2 (germline): PRHDT, FYEKMQ (reference sequence). J was trimmed by 6 bases and V by 10 bases; bases with no gene match: 10. This CDR3 comprises 13 residues.